Presented here are 17 T cell receptor beta chains from one specimen sequenced in a study of T cells in Graves' hyperthyroidism and ophthalmopathy. Researchers amplified the TCR beta CDR3 regions from RNA transcripts. A first-round RT-PCR of the TCR CDR3 used the HTBI primer set. TCRdb itself ran the multiplex PCR reads through MiXCR, one entry per CDR3 protein. This table holds a few hundred thousand distinct CDR3 sequences, roughly 18% found once. The sample consisted of blood. All receptors derive from a man younger than 30 with Graves' ophthalmopathy.

To note about this clonotype: An end of the junction does not agree with germline; a read error may underlie this. The rearrangement joins TRBV20-1 to TRBJ1-1, with D maybe TRBD1 (6 bases). This CDR3 region has 12 residues. Germline-derived CDR1 and CDR2 are DFQATT and SNEGSKA (reference sequence). CDR3 nucleotides: TGCAGTGAGAGGAGGGGGATCACTAAAGCTTTCTTT. Translated, it gives CSERRGITKAFF.

This clonotype appeared many times. The chain recombines TRBV27 with TRBJ1-2; no firm D call. With 6 bases removed from V and 4 bases from J, the gap between germline ends came to 9 bases. The germline gives CDR1 MNHEY, CDR2 SMNVEV (reference sequence). This CDR3 contains 12 residues. The CDR3 region is CASSNKGYGYTF. The CDR3 DNA follows: TGTGCCAGCAGCAACAAGGGCTATGGCTACACCTTC.

This clonotype was seen ten or more times. The rearrangement uses TRBV20-1 and TRBJ2-7, with a tentative D call TRBD1 (5 bases). Germline V gives CDR1 DFQATT, CDR2 SNEGSKA (reference sequence). V was shortened by 6 bases and J by 2 bases, with 17 bases between the two germline ends. The CDR3 runs to 14 residues. The CDR3 region has the DNA TGCAGTGCCGTCAGGGCAGGGTCACCCTACGAGCAGTACTTC. Its protein is CSAVRAGSPYEQYF.

At least ten counts were recorded for this clonotype. The chain is built from TRBV20-1 and TRBJ2-5; D might be TRBD1 (6 bases). V gave up 3 bases and J gave up 2 bases, with 13 bases separating them. The CDR3 has 14 amino acids. CDR1 is DFQATT and CDR2 is SNEGSKA in the germline V gene (reference sequence). CDR3 in DNA: TGCAGTGCTAGTGGACAGCGAAGGCAAGAGACCCAGTACTTC. Protein product: CSASGQRRQETQYF.

The rearrangement joins TRBV20-1 to TRBJ1-1; TRBD1 is a possible D gene (6 bases). Trimming left V 3 bases short and J 1 base short, with 9 bases between. From germline, CDR1 is DFQATT and CDR2 SNEGSKA (reference sequence). The CDR3 consists of 13 residues. The CDR3 here is CSASSGANTEAFF. The CDR3 DNA follows: TGCAGTGCTAGTTCGGGGGCGAACACTGAAGCTTTCTTT.

This clonotype appeared a few times. The chain recombines TRBV5-1 with TRBJ2-2, with D unclear. The CDR3 sequence is 16 residues long. Germline assignment: CDR1 SGHRS and CDR2 YFSETQ. With 0 bases removed from V and 4 bases from J, the gap between germline ends came to 13 bases. Written as DNA, the CDR3 is TGCGCCAGCAGCTTGGCTCACGTGGCACTCACCGGGGAGCTGTTTTTT. Encoded protein: CASSLAHVALTGELFF.

This clonotype was seen only a few times. The chain combines TRBV28 with TRBJ1-2; D gene uncertain. The CDR3 consists of 12 residues. Germline V gene data show CDR1 as MDHEN and CDR2 as SYDVKM. Trimming removed 6 bases from V and 4 bases from J, with 9 bases in between. For the CDR3, the DNA is TGTGCCAGCAGGTCCCTCTTCTATGGCTACACCTTC. It yields the protein CASRSLFYGYTF.

This clonotype was recorded at least ten times. The DNA for the CDR3 is TGCAGTGCAGCGACCGTTTGGAACACTGAAGCTTTCTTT. Its translation is CSAATVWNTEAFF. The V gene is TRBV20-1, the J gene TRBJ1-1; D ambiguous. The CDR3 contains 13 residues. V was cut by 6 bases and J by 1 base, with 12 bases left in between. Germline assignment: CDR1 DFQATT and CDR2 SNEGSKA (reference sequence).

At least ten counts were recorded for this clonotype. The rearrangement joins TRBV7-9 to TRBJ2-1; a possible D gene is TRBD2 (5 bases). The CDR3 totals 14 residues. CDR1 and CDR2 from the germline V gene are SEHNR and FQNEAQ (reference sequence). Trimming cost V 7 bases and J 1 base, with 11 bases left between them. The CDR3 region has the DNA TGTGCCAGCACCGGGTCGGGGTCCTACAATGAGCAGTTCTTC. This sequence encodes CASTGSGSYNEQFF.

The chain carries TRBV12-3 or TRBV12-4 and TRBJ2-1; D is perhaps TRBD2 (6 bases). This CDR3 is built from 12 residues. V dropped 1 base and J dropped 9 bases, with 7 bases sitting between them. The CDR3 DNA is TGTGCCAGCAGTTTAGGGAGGGCTGAGCAGTTCTTC. Translating it yields CASSLGRAEQFF.

This clonotype was picked up many times. The V call is TRBV5-1, the J call TRBJ1-1, with TRBD1 as a possible D gene (6 bases). Germline V gene data show CDR1 as SGHRS and CDR2 as YFSETQ. The V end lost 0 bases, the J end lost 6 bases, and 12 bases lay between the germline ends. There are 14 residues in the CDR3. The CDR3 DNA sequence: TGCGCCAGCAGCTTGGTGCAGGGGTCCCCTGAAGCTTTCTTT. It codes for CASSLVQGSPEAFF.

This clonotype was counted at least ten times. This rearrangement joins TRBV13 to TRBJ1-2; D might be TRBD1 (6 bases). This CDR3 comprises 13 residues. V was clipped by 5 bases and J by 6 bases, with 13 bases between them. CDR1 and CDR2 (germline): PRHDT, FYEKMQ (reference sequence). Here the CDR3 reads CASSPGHPNGYTF. Written as DNA, the CDR3 is TGTGCCAGCAGCCCGGGACATCCGAATGGCTACACCTTC.

The chain recombines TRBV2 with TRBJ2-2, with D unclear. There are 12 residues in the CDR3. V was shortened by 6 bases and J by 4 bases, with 6 bases between the two germline ends. Germline loops: CDR1 SNHLY, CDR2 FYNNEI. The CDR3 loop is CASRAGTGELFF. The DNA of the CDR3 is TGTGCCAGCAGGGCAGGCACCGGGGAGCTGTTTTTT. The full variable domain, with the rest looked up from reference TRBV2 and TRBJ2-2, is EPEVTQTPSHQVTQMGQEVILRCVPISNHLYFYWYRQILGQKVEFLVSFYNNEISEKSEIFDDQFSVERPDGSNFTLKIRSTKLEDSAMYFCASRAGTGELFFGEGSRLTVL.

This clonotype was recorded many times. CDR3 bases: TGTGCCAGCAGCCCCGTGGGGGGCGAGCAGTACTTC. Residues: CASSPVGGEQYF. The J gene is TRBJ2-7, the V gene TRBV12-3 or TRBV12-4, with D possibly matching TRBD2 (6 bases). The CDR3 has 12 amino acids. Trimming stripped 6 bases from V and 6 bases from J, with 12 bases between.

This clonotype showed up just a few times. The V and J genes are TRBV20-1 and TRBJ1-2; no definite D call. V lost 8 bases and J 6 bases, leaving 22 bases between the germline ends. Germline CDR1 DFQATT, CDR2 SNEGSKA (reference sequence). The CDR3 consists of 14 residues. This chain's CDR3 is CSPRGGSVPHGYTF. CDR3 coding DNA: TGCAGTCCCCGGGGAGGATCGGTTCCCCATGGCTACACCTTC.

This clonotype was found many times. The chain combines TRBV18 with TRBJ1-1, with D uncertain. V shed 2 bases and J shed 4 bases, with 8 bases lying between them. The CDR3 sequence is 13 residues long. The germline gives CDR1 KGHSH, CDR2 LQKENI. CDR3 sequence (DNA): TGTGCCAGCTCACCATTAGGGCGCACTGAAGCTTTCTTT. This encodes CASSPLGRTEAFF.

This chain uses TRBV19 with TRBJ1-2, with D perhaps TRBD1 (6 bases). This CDR3 region has 13 residues. The germline CDR1 and CDR2 sequences are LNHDA and SQIVND (reference sequence). The V gene lost 5 bases and the J gene lost 10 bases, with 17 bases spanning the gap. Written as DNA, the CDR3 is TGTGCCAGTAGTCGTGACAGGACGGCGGTCTACACCTTC. As protein: CASSRDRTAVYTF.